This T cell receptor beta chain was recovered during a study of blood T cell repertoires in COVID-19. On the study more broadly: COVID-19 samples collected from the United States, Italy and Spain covered acute and convalescent phases.

Per the original data handling: From reference gene primer amplification, estimates of nucleated cell counts were derived. Repertoires were generated with immunoSEQ multiplex PCR, while TCRdb's copy carries only in-frame clones and drops some. Clonal size and the V and J genes are those of that table, whereas D and trimming came from the DNA. The sample lists more than 85,000 clones, less than 85% occurring once. The V gene's germline CDR1 is SQVTM and CDR2 ANQGSEA. The trim removed 6 bases at V and 0 bases at J, leaving 4 bases unmatched. CDR3 length equals 13 residues. The V and J genes are TRBV29-1 and TRBJ1-1; 7 positions match TRBD1. Sequencing was done on a sample of peripheral blood. This clonotype originated in a woman aged 55 to 70 with acute or convalescent COVID-19. The CDR3 sequence: CSVRGQMNTEAFF. As DNA, the CDR3 is TGCAGCGTGCGGGGACAGATGAACACTGAAGCTTTCTTT.